Each of the 9 T cell receptor beta chains below was sequenced from the same sample in a study of T-cell memory formation after mild COVID-19. Each CDR3 protein is one row after TCRdb ran MiXCR on the 5' RACE reads. The table records more than 300,000 distinct CDR3 sequences, about 20% of them present only once. The sequenced sample was PBMCs or a T cell subset sorted from them (not recorded which). These TCRs come from a young man who had mild COVID-19 (a few samples of this study predate the infection). Cell type and time point are not known.

This clonotype was detected many times. J is TRBJ1-2 and V is TRBV20-1; TRBD1 agrees at 9 bases. Germline V gene data show CDR1 as DFQATT and CDR2 as SNEGSKA (reference sequence). The CDR3 sequence is 15 residues long. V was pared by 3 bases and J by 2 bases, with 7 bases of the junction left unmatched. CDR3 sequence (DNA): TGCAGTGCTAGTCCTACCGGGACAGGGAACTATGGCTACACCTTC. Amino acid sequence: CSASPTGTGNYGYTF.

V usage is TRBV12-5 and J usage is TRBJ2-7, with D perhaps matching TRBD1 (5 bases). The length of the CDR3 is 15 residues. Trimming removed 5 bases from V and 2 bases from J, with 16 bases in between. Germline V gene lookup returns CDR1 LGHNT and CDR2 FRNRAP. Here the CDR3 reads CASGPTRQIPYEQYF. As DNA, the CDR3 is TGTGCTAGTGGTCCAACACGACAGATCCCCTACGAGCAGTACTTC.

This chain links TRBV20-1 with TRBJ1-6; D is possibly TRBD1 (6 bases). With 0 bases removed from V and 8 bases from J, the gap between germline ends came to 11 bases. The germline V gene has CDR1 DFQATT and CDR2 SNEGSKA (reference sequence). The CDR3 is made up of 14 amino acids. The CDR3 reads CSARDRDTYSPLHF. CDR3 in DNA: TGCAGTGCTAGAGATCGGGACACTTATTCACCCCTCCACTTT.

The V and J genes are TRBV7-8 and TRBJ1-5; TRBD1 might be the D (5 bases). This CDR3 has 16 amino acids. Germline V lookup: CDR1 SGHVS, CDR2 FQNEAQ. V shed 4 bases and J shed 1 base, with 14 bases lying between them. This CDR3 is CASSWGAIGSNQPQHF. CDR3 bases: TGTGCCAGCAGCTGGGGCGCGATCGGAAGCAATCAGCCCCAGCATTTT.

As to this clonotype: Germline is not matched at one junction end, which may reflect a read error. This rearrangement joins TRBV7-9 to TRBJ1-1, with 8 bases lining up with TRBD1. Germline CDR1 is SEHNR and CDR2 is FQNEAQ (reference sequence). The CDR3 extends over 14 amino acids. This chain's CDR3 is CASSLGTGTVDGLF. In nucleotides, the CDR3 is TGTGCCAGCAGCCTCGGGACAGGCACCGTCGATGGTCTCTTT. Based on the CDR3 plus reference TRBV7-9 and TRBJ1-1, the full variable domain is DTGVSQNPRHKITKRGQNVTFRCDPISEHNRLYWYRQTLGQGPEFLTYFQNEAQLEKSRLLSDRFSAERPKGSFSTLEIQRTEQGDSAMYLCASSLGTGTVDGLFGQGTRLTVV.

The rearrangement uses TRBV7-2 and TRBJ2-2; TRBD2 aligns across 8 bases. This CDR3 is built from 15 residues. Looked up from germline, CDR1 is SGHTA and CDR2 is FQGNSA. V lost 5 bases and J lost 6; bases outside the gene matches: 8. CDR3 sequence (DNA): TGTGCCAGCAGCCCAGGCGGGGGGCGGGCCGGGGAGCTGTTTTTT. Translated: CASSPGGGRAGELFF.

This clonotype has more than one count but fewer than ten. This chain links TRBV6-5 with TRBJ2-4; D remains unclear. V shed 5 bases and J shed 1 base, with 12 bases lying between them. Per germline, CDR1 MNHEY and CDR2 SVGAGI. This CDR3 is 15 amino acids long. The CDR3 coding sequence is TGTGCCAGCAGTATAGATCTGGGGGCCAAAAACATTCAGTACTTC. Its translation is CASSIDLGAKNIQYF.

This clonotype was seen a handful of times. V usage is TRBV7-8 and J usage is TRBJ2-3, with a possible D match to TRBD2 (6 bases). V lost 4 bases, J lost 0 bases, and 14 bases lay in between. CDR3 length equals 16 residues. Germline V gene data show CDR1 as SGHVS and CDR2 as FQNEAQ. The CDR3 is CASSSYWGDSTDTQYF. As DNA, the CDR3 is TGTGCCAGCAGCTCTTATTGGGGGGACAGCACAGATACGCAGTATTTT.

This clonotype came up a few times. The V and J genes are TRBV10-3 and TRBJ1-5, with TRBD1 matching over 10 bases. J gave up 0 bases and V 4 bases, and 6 bases lay outside the gene matches. The CDR3 has 17 amino acids. Germline V CDR1 and CDR2: ENHRY, SYGVKD. The DNA for the CDR3 is TGTGCCATCAGTGCCGACAGGGGGCAAGATAGCAATCAGCCCCAGCATTTT. Translation: CAISADRGQDSNQPQHF.